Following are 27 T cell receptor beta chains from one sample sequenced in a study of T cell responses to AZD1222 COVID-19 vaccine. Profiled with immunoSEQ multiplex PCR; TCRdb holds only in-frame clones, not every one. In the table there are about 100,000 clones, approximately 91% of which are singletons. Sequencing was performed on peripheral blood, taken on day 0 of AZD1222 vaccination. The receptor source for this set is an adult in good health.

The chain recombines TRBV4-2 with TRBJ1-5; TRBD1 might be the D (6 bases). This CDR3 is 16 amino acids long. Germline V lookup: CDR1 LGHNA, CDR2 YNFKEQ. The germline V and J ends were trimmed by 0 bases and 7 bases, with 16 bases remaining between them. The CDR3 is CASSQEAGGGGQPQHF. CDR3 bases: TGTGCCAGCAGCCAAGAGGCCGGGGGCGGAGGACAGCCCCAGCATTTT.

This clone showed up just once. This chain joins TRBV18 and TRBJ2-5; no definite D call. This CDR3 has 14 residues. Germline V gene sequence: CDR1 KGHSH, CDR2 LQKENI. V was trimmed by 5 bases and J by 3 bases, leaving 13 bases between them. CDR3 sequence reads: CASSSPGGKETQYF. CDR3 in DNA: TGTGCCAGCTCATCCCCGGGTGGGAAAGAGACCCAGTACTTC.

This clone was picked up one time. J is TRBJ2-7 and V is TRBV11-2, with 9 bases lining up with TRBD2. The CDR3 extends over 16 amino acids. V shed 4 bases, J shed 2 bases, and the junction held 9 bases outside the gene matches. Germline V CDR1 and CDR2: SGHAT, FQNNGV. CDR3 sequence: CASSYPTSGSPYEQYF. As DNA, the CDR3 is TGTGCCAGCAGCTACCCGACTAGCGGCTCACCCTACGAGCAGTACTTC.

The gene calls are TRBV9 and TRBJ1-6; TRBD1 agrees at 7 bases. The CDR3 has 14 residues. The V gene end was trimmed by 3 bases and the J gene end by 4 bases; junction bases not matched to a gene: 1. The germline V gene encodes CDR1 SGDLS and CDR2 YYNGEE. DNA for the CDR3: TGTGCCAGCAGCGCGGGACAGTATAATTCACCCCTCCACTTT. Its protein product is CASSAGQYNSPLHF. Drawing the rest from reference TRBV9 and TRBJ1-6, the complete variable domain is DSGVTQTPKHLITATGQRVTLRCSPRSGDLSVYWYQQSLDQGLQFLIQYYNGEERAKGNILERFSAQQFPDLHSELNLSSLELGDSALYFCASSAGQYNSPLHFGNGTRLTVT.

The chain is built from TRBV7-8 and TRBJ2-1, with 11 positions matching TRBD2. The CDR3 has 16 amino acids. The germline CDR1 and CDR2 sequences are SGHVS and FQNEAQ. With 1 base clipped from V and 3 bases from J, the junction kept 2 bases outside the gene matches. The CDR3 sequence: CASSLEGTSGYNEQFF. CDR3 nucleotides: TGTGCCAGCAGCTTAGAAGGGACTAGCGGCTACAATGAGCAGTTCTTC.

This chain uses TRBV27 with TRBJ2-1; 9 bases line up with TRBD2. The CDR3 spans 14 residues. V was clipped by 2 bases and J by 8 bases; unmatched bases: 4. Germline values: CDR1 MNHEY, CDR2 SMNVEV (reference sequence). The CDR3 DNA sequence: TGTGCCAGCAGTTTAGCGGGAGGGGTCTATGAGCAGTTCTTC. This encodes CASSLAGGVYEQFF.

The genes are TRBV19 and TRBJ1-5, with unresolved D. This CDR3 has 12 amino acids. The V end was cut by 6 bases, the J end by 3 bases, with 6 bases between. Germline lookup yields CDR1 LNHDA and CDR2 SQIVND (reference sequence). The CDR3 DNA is TGTGCCAGTAGGGTGGTCAATCAGCCCCAGCATTTT. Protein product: CASRVVNQPQHF.

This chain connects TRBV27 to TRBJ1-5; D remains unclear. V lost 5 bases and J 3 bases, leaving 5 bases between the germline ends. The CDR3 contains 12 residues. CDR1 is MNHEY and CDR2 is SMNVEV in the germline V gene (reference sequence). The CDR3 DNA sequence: TGTGCCAGCAGTGCCGTCAATCAGCCCCAGCATTTT. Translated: CASSAVNQPQHF.

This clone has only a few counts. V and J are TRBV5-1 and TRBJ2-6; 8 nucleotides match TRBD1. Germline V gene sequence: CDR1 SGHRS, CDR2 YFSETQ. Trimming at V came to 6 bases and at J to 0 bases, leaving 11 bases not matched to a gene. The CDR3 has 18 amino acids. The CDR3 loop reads CASMRTGTLFSGANVLTF. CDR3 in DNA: TGCGCCAGCATGAGGACAGGGACCCTTTTCTCTGGGGCCAACGTCCTGACTTTC.

The CDR3 reads CASSHGLAGGGGQETQYF. The DNA for the CDR3 is TGCGCCAGCAGCCACGGACTAGCGGGAGGGGGAGGGCAAGAGACCCAGTACTTC. The chain uses TRBV4-1 and TRBJ2-5; 15 nucleotides agree with TRBD2. The CDR3 covers 18 residues. CDR1 is MGHRA and CDR2 is YSYEKL in the germline V gene. With V trimmed by 3 bases and J by 2 bases, 7 bases remained unmatched.

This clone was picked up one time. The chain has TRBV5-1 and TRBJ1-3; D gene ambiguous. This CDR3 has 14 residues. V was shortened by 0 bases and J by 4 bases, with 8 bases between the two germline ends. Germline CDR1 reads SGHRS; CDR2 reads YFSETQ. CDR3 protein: CASSLEADGNTIYF. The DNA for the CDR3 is TGCGCCAGCAGCTTGGAAGCGGACGGAAACACCATATATTTT.

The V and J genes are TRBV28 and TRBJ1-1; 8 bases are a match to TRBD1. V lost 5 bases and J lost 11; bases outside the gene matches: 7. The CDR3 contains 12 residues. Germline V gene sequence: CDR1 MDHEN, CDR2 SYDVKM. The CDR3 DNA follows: TGTGCCAGCAGTGGACCAGGGGGCGAGGCTTTCTTT. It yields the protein CASSGPGGEAFF. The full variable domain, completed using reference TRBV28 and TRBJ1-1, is DVKVTQSSRYLVKRTGEKVFLECVQDMDHENMFWYRQDPGLGLRLIYFSYDVKMKEKGDIPEGYSVSREKKERFSLILESASTNQTSMYLCASSGPGGEAFFGQGTRLTVV.

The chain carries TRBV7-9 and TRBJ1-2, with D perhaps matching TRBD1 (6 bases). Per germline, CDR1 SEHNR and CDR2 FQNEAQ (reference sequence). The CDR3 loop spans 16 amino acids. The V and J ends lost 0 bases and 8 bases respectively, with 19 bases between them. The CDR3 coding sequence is TGTGCCAGCAGCTTAGCGCTTAACAGGGCGCCGACGGGCTACACCTTC. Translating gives CASSLALNRAPTGYTF.

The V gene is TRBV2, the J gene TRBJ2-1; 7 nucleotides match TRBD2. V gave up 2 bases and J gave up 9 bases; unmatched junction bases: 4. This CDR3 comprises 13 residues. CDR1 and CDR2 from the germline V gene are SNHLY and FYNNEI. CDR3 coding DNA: TGTGCCAGCAGTGAAACTGGCGGGGGTGAGCAGTTCTTC. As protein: CASSETGGGEQFF. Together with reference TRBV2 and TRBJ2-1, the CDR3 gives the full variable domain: EPEVTQTPSHQVTQMGQEVILRCVPISNHLYFYWYRQILGQKVEFLVSFYNNEISEKSEIFDDQFSVERPDGSNFTLKIRSTKLEDSAMYFCASSETGGGEQFFGPGTRLTVL.

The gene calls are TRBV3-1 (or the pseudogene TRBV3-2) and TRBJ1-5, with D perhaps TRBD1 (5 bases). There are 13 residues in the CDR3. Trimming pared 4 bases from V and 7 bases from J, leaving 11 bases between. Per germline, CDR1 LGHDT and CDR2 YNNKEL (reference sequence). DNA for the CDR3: TGTGCCAGCAGCCCCAGGGTTGGCCAGCCCCAGCATTTT. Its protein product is CASSPRVGQPQHF.

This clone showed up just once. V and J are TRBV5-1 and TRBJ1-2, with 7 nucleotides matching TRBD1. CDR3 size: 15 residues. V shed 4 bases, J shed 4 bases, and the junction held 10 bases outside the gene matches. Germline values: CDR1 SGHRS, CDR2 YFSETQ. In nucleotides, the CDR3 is TGCGCCAGCAGCCTGGGACAGCCAGATGTCTATGGCTACACCTTC. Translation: CASSLGQPDVYGYTF.

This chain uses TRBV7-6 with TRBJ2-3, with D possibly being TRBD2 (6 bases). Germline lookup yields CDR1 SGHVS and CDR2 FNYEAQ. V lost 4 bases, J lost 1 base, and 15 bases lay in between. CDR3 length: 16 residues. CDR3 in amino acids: CASSYGTGTGTDTQYF. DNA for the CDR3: TGTGCCAGCAGCTACGGGACTGGTACTGGCACAGATACGCAGTATTTT.

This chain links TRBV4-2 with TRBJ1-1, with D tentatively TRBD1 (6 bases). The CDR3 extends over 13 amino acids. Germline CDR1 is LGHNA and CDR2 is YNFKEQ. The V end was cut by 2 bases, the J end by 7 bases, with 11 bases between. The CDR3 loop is CASSQWRGGEAFF. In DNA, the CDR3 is TGTGCCAGCAGCCAATGGAGGGGGGGTGAAGCTTTCTTT.

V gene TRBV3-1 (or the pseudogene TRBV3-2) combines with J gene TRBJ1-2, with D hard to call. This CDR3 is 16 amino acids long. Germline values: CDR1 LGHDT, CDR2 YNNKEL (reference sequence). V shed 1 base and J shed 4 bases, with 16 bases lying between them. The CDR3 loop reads CASSQVSGSEVYGYTF. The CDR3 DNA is TGTGCCAGCAGCCAAGTATCAGGATCCGAGGTCTATGGCTACACCTTC.

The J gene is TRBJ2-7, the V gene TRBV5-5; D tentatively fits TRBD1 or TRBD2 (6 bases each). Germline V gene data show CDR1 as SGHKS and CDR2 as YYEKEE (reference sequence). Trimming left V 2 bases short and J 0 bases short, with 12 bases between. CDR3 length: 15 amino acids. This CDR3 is CASSFEGGLSYEQYF. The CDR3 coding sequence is TGTGCCAGCAGCTTTGAGGGGGGCCTCTCCTACGAGCAGTACTTC.

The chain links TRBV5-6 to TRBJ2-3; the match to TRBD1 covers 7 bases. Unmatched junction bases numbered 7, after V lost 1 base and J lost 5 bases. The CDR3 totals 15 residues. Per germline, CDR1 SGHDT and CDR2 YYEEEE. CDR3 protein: CASSLFDRVGDTQYF. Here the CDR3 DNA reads TGTGCCAGCAGCTTGTTCGACAGGGTGGGAGATACGCAGTATTTT.

The chain's CDR3 is CASSQRRAGNYGYTF. The CDR3 nucleotides are TGTGCCAGCAGCCAGCGGAGGGCAGGGAACTATGGCTACACCTTC. The chain is built from TRBV16 and TRBJ1-2; D possibly corresponds to TRBD1 (5 bases). Trimming removed 3 bases from V and 2 bases from J, with 13 bases in between. Per the germline V gene, CDR1 is KGHSY and CDR2 is FQNENV. This CDR3 has 15 amino acids.

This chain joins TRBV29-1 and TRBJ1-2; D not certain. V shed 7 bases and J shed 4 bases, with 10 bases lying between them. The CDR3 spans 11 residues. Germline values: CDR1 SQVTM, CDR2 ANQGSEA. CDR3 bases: TGCAGCGCCACCCTAGGCTATGGCTACACCTTC. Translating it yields CSATLGYGYTF.

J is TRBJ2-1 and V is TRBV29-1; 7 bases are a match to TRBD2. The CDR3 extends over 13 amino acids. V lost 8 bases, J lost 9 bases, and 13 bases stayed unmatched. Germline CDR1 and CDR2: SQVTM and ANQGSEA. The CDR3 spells CSSRSAGSFEQFF. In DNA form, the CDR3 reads TGCAGCTCTCGATCAGCGGGATCTTTTGAGCAGTTCTTC.

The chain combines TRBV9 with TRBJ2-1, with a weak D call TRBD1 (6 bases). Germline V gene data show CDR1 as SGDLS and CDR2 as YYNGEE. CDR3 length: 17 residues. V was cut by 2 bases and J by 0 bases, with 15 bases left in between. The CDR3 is CASSVTQQGSSYNEQFF. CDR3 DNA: TGTGCCAGCAGCGTTACTCAACAGGGAAGCTCCTACAATGAGCAGTTCTTC. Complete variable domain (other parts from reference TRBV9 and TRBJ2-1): DSGVTQTPKHLITATGQRVTLRCSPRSGDLSVYWYQQSLDQGLQFLIQYYNGEERAKGNILERFSAQQFPDLHSELNLSSLELGDSALYFCASSVTQQGSSYNEQFFGPGTRLTVL.

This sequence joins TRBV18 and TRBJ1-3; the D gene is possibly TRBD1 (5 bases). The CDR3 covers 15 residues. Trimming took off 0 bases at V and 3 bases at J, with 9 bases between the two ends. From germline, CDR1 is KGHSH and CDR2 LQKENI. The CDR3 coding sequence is TGTGCCAGCTCACCACCATCAGGGTTTGGAAACACCATATATTTT. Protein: CASSPPSGFGNTIYF.

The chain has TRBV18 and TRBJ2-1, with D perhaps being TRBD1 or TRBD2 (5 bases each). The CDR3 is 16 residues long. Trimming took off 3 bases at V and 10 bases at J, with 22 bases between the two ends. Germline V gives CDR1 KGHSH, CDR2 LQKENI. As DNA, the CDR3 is TGTGCCAGCTCACCGATACCCGGGACGGTCTTAGGAGAGCAGTTCTTC. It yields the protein CASSPIPGTVLGEQFF. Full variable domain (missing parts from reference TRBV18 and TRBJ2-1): NAGVMQNPRHLVRRRGQEARLRCSPMKGHSHVYWYRQLPEEGLKFMVYLQKENIIDESGMPKERFSAEFPKEGPSILRIQQVVRGDSAAYFCASSPIPGTVLGEQFFGPGTRLTVL.